These 9 T cell receptor beta chains originate from one sample sequenced in a study of T cell changes during pregnancy in multiple sclerosis. Produced via immunoSEQ multiplex PCR; TCRdb's table is partial and in-frame only. Among under 85,000 clones, under 95% were seen once, and the ten largest hold approximately 0.47%. Here the sequenced sample was CD4+ T cells from peripheral blood mononuclear cells, taken in the second trimester of pregnancy. The receptor set was obtained from a female donor with multiple sclerosis, enrolled in a pregnancy study.

V gene TRBV7-6 combines with J gene TRBJ1-1; D is perhaps TRBD1 (6 bases). The CDR3 length is 13 residues. CDR1 and CDR2 (germline): SGHVS, FNYEAQ. Trimming removed 1 base from V and 3 bases from J, with 6 bases in between. The CDR3 spells CASSLGTDTEAFF. The CDR3 DNA reads TGTGCCAGCAGCTTAGGGACAGACACTGAAGCTTTCTTT.

The J gene is TRBJ2-7, the V gene TRBV5-3; weak D call: TRBD2 (5 bases). TRBV5-3 is treated as an ORF (open reading frame) with a function not yet certain. Trimming pared 4 bases from V and 3 bases from J, leaving 17 bases between. This CDR3 is 15 amino acids long. The chain's CDR3 is CARSANDGGCYEQYF. The CDR3 DNA reads TGTGCCAGAAGCGCCAACGACGGAGGATGCTACGAGCAGTACTTC.

The gene calls are TRBV30 and TRBJ1-3, with D tentatively TRBD1 (6 bases). Germline V CDR1 and CDR2: GTSNPN, SVGIG (reference sequence). Trimming removed 0 bases from V and 0 bases from J, with 9 bases in between. The CDR3 is 15 amino acids. As DNA, the CDR3 is TGTGCCTGGAGTGTAAGGACAGTCTCTGGAAACACCATATATTTT. Translating it yields CAWSVRTVSGNTIYF.

The chain employs TRBV28 and TRBJ2-6, with a tentative D call TRBD1 (6 bases). Trimming stripped 7 bases from V and 1 base from J, with 11 bases between. Per germline, CDR1 MDHEN and CDR2 SYDVKM. The CDR3 runs 15 residues. CDR3 sequence reads: CASIEGGSGANVLTF. The CDR3, as DNA: TGTGCCAGCATCGAAGGGGGTTCTGGGGCCAACGTCCTGACTTTC.

CDR3 sequence reads: CASRPPGTYEQYF. The CDR3 region has the DNA TGTGCCAGCAGACCTCCTGGCACCTACGAGCAGTACTTC. V gene TRBV28 combines with J gene TRBJ2-7; no clear D. V gave up 6 bases and J gave up 2 bases, with 11 bases separating them. The CDR3 runs 13 residues. Germline-derived CDR1 and CDR2 are MDHEN and SYDVKM.

This chain links TRBV4-1 with TRBJ2-5, with 8 positions matching TRBD1. Germline-derived CDR1 and CDR2 are MGHRA and YSYEKL. The J segment lost 6 bases and the V segment lost 0 bases, leaving 9 bases of the junction unmatched. This CDR3 is built from 16 residues. The CDR3 nucleotides read TGCGCCAGCAGCCAAGATATCGCGACAGGGGAGAAGACCCAGTACTTC. This translates into CASSQDIATGEKTQYF.

This clone was seen only once. The rearrangement joins TRBV5-1 to TRBJ1-1; TRBD1 is a possible D gene (5 bases). Germline V gene lookup returns CDR1 SGHRS and CDR2 YFSETQ. Deletions cut 2 bases from V and 4 bases from J, with 12 bases between. This CDR3 contains 14 residues. CDR3 in DNA: TGCGCCAGCAGCTTTCAGGCGGGGGGCACTGAAGCTTTCTTT. This gives the protein CASSFQAGGTEAFF.

The chain combines TRBV7-9 with TRBJ1-4; D is unclear. The V and J ends lost 5 bases and 8 bases respectively, with 15 bases between them. The CDR3 sequence is 14 residues long. Germline loops: CDR1 SEHNR, CDR2 FQNEAQ (reference sequence). Here the CDR3 reads CASSRKDPGEKLFF. CDR3 coding DNA: TGTGCCAGCAGCCGGAAGGACCCGGGGGAAAAACTGTTTTTT.

The genes are TRBV19 and TRBJ1-5; weak D call: TRBD1 (5 bases). V dropped 0 bases and J dropped 7 bases, with 7 bases sitting between them. CDR3 length: 13 amino acids. CDR1 LNHDA and CDR2 SQIVND come from the germline V gene (reference sequence). CDR3 sequence reads: CASSIDRVQPQHF. The CDR3 nucleotides are TGTGCCAGTAGTATAGACAGGGTGCAGCCCCAGCATTTT.